This TCR beta chain was identified in a study of metastatic and nonmetastatic thyroid tumors. Overall study: Blood and tumor or nodule tissue repertoires from malignant and benign thyroid patients were compared.

This CDR3 contains 15 residues. Germline trimming cut 4 bases from V and 7 bases from J; bases unmatched to any gene: 6. CDR1 is DFQATT and CDR2 is SNEGSKA in the germline V gene (reference sequence). This clone was detected many times. The target antigen is unknown. TCRdb re-called the PCR reads via MiXCR. The data hold roughly 30,000 clones, with 11% observed a single time. Study outcomes and limitations: Malignant thyroid tumors reportedly exceeded benign nodules significantly in TCR beta diversity, with the difference appearing in blood and tumor.

Thyroid surgery took place with no prior treatment in any patient. The chain recombines TRBV20-1 with TRBJ2-1, with 14 bases identical to TRBD2. The origin of this receptor is a female donor with papillary thyroid cancer or a benign thyroid nodule (not recorded which). Some clones in this sample may be carry-over from other donors' samples. Material: blood. CDR3 sequence reads: CSATSRTSGRNEQFF. The CDR3 DNA reads TGCAGTGCTACCTCCCGGACTAGCGGGAGGAATGAGCAGTTCTTC.